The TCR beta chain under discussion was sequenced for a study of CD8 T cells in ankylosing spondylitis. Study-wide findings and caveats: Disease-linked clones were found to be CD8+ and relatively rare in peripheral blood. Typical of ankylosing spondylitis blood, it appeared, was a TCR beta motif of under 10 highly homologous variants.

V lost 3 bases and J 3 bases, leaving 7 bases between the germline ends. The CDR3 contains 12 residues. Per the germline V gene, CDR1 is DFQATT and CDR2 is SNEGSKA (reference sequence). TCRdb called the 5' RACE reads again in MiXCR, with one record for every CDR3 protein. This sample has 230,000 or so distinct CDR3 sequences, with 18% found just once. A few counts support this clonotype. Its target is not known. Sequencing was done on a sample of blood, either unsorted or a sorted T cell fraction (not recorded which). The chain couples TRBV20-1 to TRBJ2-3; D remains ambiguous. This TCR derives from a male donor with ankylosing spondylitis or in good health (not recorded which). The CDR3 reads CSASQTTDTQYF. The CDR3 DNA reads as TGCAGTGCTAGCCAGACGACAGATACGCAGTATTTT.